This TCR beta chain was sequenced during a study of cytomegalovirus exposure and HLA in healthy donors. General observations from the study: Among TCR beta chains, those listed as cytomegalovirus-associated numbered fewer than 200.

Remarks on this clone: The antigen remains unidentified.

PCR involved 60 Vbeta and 13 Jbeta primers. Assay: immunoSEQ multiplex PCR; the TCRdb copy retains only in-frame clones and omits some. The sample holds roughly 150,000 clones, approximately 81% seen once. Sample: PBMCs. The TCR was taken from a young man in good health and CMV-seronegative.

The CDR3 here is CASSLGGGTYNEQFF. In DNA form, the CDR3 reads TGTGCCAGCAGCTTGGGAGGGGGAACTTACAATGAGCAGTTCTTC. V usage is TRBV5-6 and J usage is TRBJ2-1, with D maybe TRBD1 (6 bases). The CDR3 spans 15 residues. The germline V gene encodes CDR1 SGHDT and CDR2 YYEEEE. V was trimmed by 0 bases and J by 4 bases, leaving 11 bases between them.